The clone carrying this T cell receptor (beta chain) appeared many times. Its antigen is unknown. Time point described: longitudinal time-point 2. Germline V CDR1 and CDR2: DFQATT, SNEGSKA (reference sequence). V lost 5 bases and J lost 1, with 9 bases in between. There are 14 residues in the CDR3. TCRdb re-derived calls from the 5' RACE reads in MiXCR, one entry per CDR3 protein. Here the sample spans under 50,000 distinct CDR3 sequences, around 13% being singletons. These data are taken from a study of neurological immune-mediated disorders. Study findings and constraints: TCR clonal expansion peaked in HTLV-1-associated myelopathy patients and was lowest in multiple sclerosis patients.

This sequence originates from a male donor with HTLV-1-associated myelopathy (HAM/TSP). This chain joins TRBV20-1 and TRBJ2-6, with a weak D call TRBD1 (6 bases). The specimen was PBMCs. CDR3 region: CSAHRGSGANVLTF. Here the CDR3 DNA reads TGCAGTGCTCATAGGGGGTCTGGGGCCAACGTCCTGACTTTC.